The sequence of this T cell receptor (beta chain) was determined in a study of T cells in tuberculosis (dated by TCRdb to the late 2010s). Study-wide context: To characterize T cells specific for the mycobacterial lipid antigen glucose monomycolate (GMM), the study used CD1B tetramers together with high-throughput TCR immunosequencing. In a South African clinical cohort, IGRA-negative adolescents, IGRA-positive adolescents with latent tuberculosis and adults with active tuberculosis were compared, with 9 to 10 people in each group.

What the authors observed across the whole study: Smaller mean NN-distances to GMM-specific TCRs were observed in active tuberculosis TCR-alpha repertoires than in IGRA-negative controls, suggesting clonal expansion of GMM-specific TCRs. Smaller NN-distances were partly driven by shorter CDR3-alpha lengths in active tuberculosis patients, and statistical significance was not reached for the TCR-beta difference. Clinical samples were chosen by availability of cryopreserved specimens, and active tuberculosis cases were adults while controls were adolescents. A classifier using the diverse GMM-specific repertoire reached approximately 89% accuracy (AUROC 0.8 to 0.95), compared with around 68% accuracy using GEM motif frequencies.

At study entry, adolescents were screened for latent tuberculosis infection using a tuberculin skin test and the QuantiFERON-TB GOLD In-Tube IGRA. Immunosequencing of unsorted cryopreserved PBMC covered, on average, approximately 100,000 T cells per clinical donor. Eleven high schools in the Worcester region of the Western Cape, South Africa, served as enrollment sites for adolescents aged 12 to 18 years. Some 10 M. tuberculosis-infected and roughly ten uninfected adolescents were selected with matching for age and sex. PBMC from adolescents were isolated by density centrifugation from freshly drawn heparinized blood and were then cryopreserved. TCR libraries were generated with the immunoSEQ multiplex PCR assay, using TCR-beta and/or TCR-alpha/delta assays for each sample. Amplified TCR libraries were sequenced on the Illumina high-throughput platform. The original methods were these. Clustering and dimensionality reduction relied on pairwise TCRdist distances among GMM-specific receptors from T cells that were either sorted ex vivo or expanded in vitro. Each clinical repertoire received a mean NN-distance score, defined as the average TCRdist to the nearest 10% of tetramer-positive reference sequences. GEM TCR motif frequency was computed as the fraction of unique TCRs matching known GEM sequences by V/J usage and CDR3 length. Active tuberculosis was classified by linear discriminant analysis with leave-one-out cross-validation, implemented in scikit-learn. Drawn from immuneACCESS, this table holds only the in-frame rearrangements with V and J called that TCRdb kept. Clones are partly lost; checked studies trace under half to an unresolved V gene and leave the rest unexplained. D and trimming were read from the DNA, whereas the V and J calls and clone size are those reported in that table. For this sample the table gives around 30,000 clones, of which around 89% were detected only once. The ten largest clones capture around 5.7% of the sample.

CDR1 SGHDT and CDR2 YYEEEE were looked up in the germline V gene. V sheds 3 bases and J sheds 1 base, leaving 10 bases between their ends. The CDR3 runs 15 residues from the cysteine to the phenylalanine. The kept DNA is CDR3 alone, 45 bases in frame from the first base. As regards this clone: The antigen it recognizes is unknown. No clone much larger than this one lies a single base away; base qualities are absent.

The TCR comes from a donor between 10 and 35 years old with latent tuberculosis or without tuberculosis infection. The rearrangement joined TRBV5-6 to TRBJ2-2; 6 matching bases give a weak D call of TRBD2. Sequencing was performed on PBMCs. The CDR3 amino acid sequence is: CASSYGTENTGELFF. The DNA is TGTGCCAGCAGCTACGGGACTGAGAACACCGGGGAGCTGTTTTTT.